This T cell receptor beta chain was observed in a study of immune evolution from preneoplasia to lung adenocarcinoma. This clone was detected only a few times. No antigen is known for it. The assay was immunoSEQ multiplex PCR, and TCRdb's table has in-frame clones only and misses some. The table lists around 5,000 clones, roughly 82% of them singletons. The study, taken as a whole, reports: Clonality was highest in normal lung, lower in later-stage lesions apparently.

Germline CDR1 reads ENHRY; CDR2 reads SYGVKD. V dropped 6 bases and J dropped 3; count of bases not matched to a gene: 3. The CDR3 totals 13 residues. Sample: FFPE lung adenocarcinoma in situ tissue. This rearrangement joins TRBV10-3 to TRBJ1-1; 8 positions agree with TRBD1. The source of this sequence is a person aged 65-85 years with lung adenocarcinoma. CDR3: CAIRTGEYTEAFF. CDR3 in DNA: TGTGCCATCAGGACAGGGGAGTACACTGAAGCTTTCTTT.